These 22 T cell receptor beta chains came from one sample sequenced in a study of shared clonotypes between healthy human individuals. Only in-frame clones appear in the TCRdb table, and some are missing; sequencing was by immunoSEQ multiplex PCR. Of some 2,500,000 clones detected, around 90% appear once; the ten largest clones hold 0.3% to 0.4%. The sequencing sample was made of naive CD4+ T cells from PBMCs. As for subset: CD45RA+ positively selected. The source is a man between 18 and 29 years old in good health. Some clones in this sample may be carry-over from other donors' samples.

This clone was found once. The V and J genes are TRBV28 and TRBJ1-2; unclear D gene. V lost 10 bases and J lost 8, with 14 bases in between. CDR3 size: 11 residues. Germline values: CDR1 MDHEN, CDR2 SYDVKM. The CDR3 loop is CATQFFPGYTF. The CDR3 nucleotides read TGTGCCACGCAGTTTTTCCCCGGCTACACCTTC.

This clone appeared a single time. V gene TRBV18 combines with J gene TRBJ2-6; D remains ambiguous. Germline V gene sequence: CDR1 KGHSH, CDR2 LQKENI. Trimming took 6 bases from V and 0 from J, leaving 15 bases between them. CDR3 size: 17 residues. The CDR3 here is CASSAVLQGSGANVLTF. The CDR3, as DNA: TGTGCCAGCTCCGCGGTTCTCCAAGGCTCTGGGGCCAACGTCCTGACTTTC.

This chain connects TRBV29-1 to TRBJ1-2; D is ambiguous. The V gene lost 7 bases and the J gene lost 7 bases, with 13 bases spanning the gap. The CDR3 contains 11 residues. Per the germline V gene, CDR1 is SQVTM and CDR2 is ANQGSEA. The CDR3 region is CSATVLGGYTF. The CDR3 DNA follows: TGCAGCGCGACGGTCTTGGGTGGCTACACCTTC.

This chain links TRBV23-1 with TRBJ2-7; 7 bases fit TRBD1. TRBV23-1 is labeled an ORF, and its function is uncertain. The CDR3 consists of 16 residues. J lost 6 bases, V lost 0 bases, and 11 bases had no gene match. The CDR3 sequence: CASSQSQDFPGGEQYF. CDR3 DNA sequence: TGCGCCAGCAGTCAATCCCAGGATTTCCCAGGGGGCGAGCAGTACTTC.

The chain joins TRBV7-3 to TRBJ1-2; TRBD1 aligns across 7 bases. Per the germline V gene, CDR1 is SGHTA and CDR2 is FQGTGA. The V and J ends lost 6 bases and 6 bases, in that order; junction bases with no gene match: 10. The CDR3 length is 14 residues. CDR3 region: CASSTRQGTDGYTF. CDR3 DNA sequence: TGTGCCAGCAGTACCCGACAGGGCACCGATGGCTACACCTTC. Full variable domain (rest looked up from reference TRBV7-3 and TRBJ1-2): GAGVSQTPSNKVTEKGKYVELRCDPISGHTALYWYRQSLGQGPEFLIYFQGTGAADDSGLPNDRFFAVRPEGSVSTLKIQRTERGDSAVYLCASSTRQGTDGYTFGSGTRLTVV.

The chain couples TRBV27 to TRBJ2-7; 8 nucleotides match TRBD2. The CDR3 is 16 amino acids. Germline V lookup: CDR1 MNHEY, CDR2 SMNVEV (reference sequence). The trim removed 2 bases at V and 8 bases at J, leaving 14 bases unmatched. CDR3 protein: CASSLQSGSSLFKQYF. The CDR3 DNA sequence: TGTGCCAGCAGTTTACAGAGCGGGAGTAGCCTGTTTAAGCAGTACTTC.

The CDR3 reads CASQGLAGGEQYF. CDR3 sequence (DNA): TGCGCCAGCCAGGGACTAGCGGGAGGAGAGCAGTACTTC. This sequence joins TRBV4-1 and TRBJ2-7, with 15 bases matching TRBD2. This CDR3 has 13 amino acids. Germline V gene data show CDR1 as MGHRA and CDR2 as YSYEKL. Trimming at V came to 8 bases and at J to 7 bases, leaving 3 bases not matched to a gene.

J is TRBJ2-3 and V is TRBV27; TRBD1 aligns across 10 bases. Germline CDR1 reads MNHEY; CDR2 reads SMNVEV (reference sequence). CDR3 length equals 16 residues. With 3 bases clipped from V and 2 bases from J, the junction kept 5 bases outside the gene matches. CDR3 sequence (DNA): TGTGCCAGCAGTTTTGGACAGGGGGTGATCACAGATACGCAGTATTTT. Amino acid sequence: CASSFGQGVITDTQYF.

This sequence joins TRBV2 and TRBJ1-1, with a possible D match to TRBD1 (5 bases). This CDR3 region has 11 residues. The V gene's germline CDR1 is SNHLY and CDR2 FYNNEI. V shed 6 bases and J shed 8 bases, with 10 bases lying between them. The CDR3 nucleotides read TGTGCCAGCAGGAATGGGGGGGAAGCTTTCTTT. Its protein product is CASRNGGEAFF.

CDR3 sequence (DNA): TGTGCCAGCAGCATACAGGGGAATAACCGCGATAAGCAGTACTTC. Residues: CASSIQGNNRDKQYF. The J gene is TRBJ2-7, the V gene TRBV9, with 7 bases identical to TRBD1. The ends lost 4 bases at V and 8 bases at J; junction bases unmatched: 15. CDR1 and CDR2 (germline): SGDLS, YYNGEE. This CDR3 is built from 15 residues.

The chain recombines TRBV7-7 with TRBJ2-5, with TRBD2 identical over 8 bases. Trimming at V came to 3 bases and at J to 1 base, leaving 7 bases not matched to a gene. The CDR3 length is 16 residues. Germline loops: CDR1 SSHAT, CDR2 FNYEAQ (reference sequence). CDR3 DNA sequence: TGTGCCAGCAGCTTGGGGGTACTAGCGGTCCAAGAGACCCAGTACTTC. As protein: CASSLGVLAVQETQYF.

The CDR3 DNA sequence: TGTGCCAGCAGCTTCTCCGCCGGACAGAACTCCTACGAGCAGTACTTC. Translating gives CASSFSAGQNSYEQYF. The V call is TRBV7-2, the J call TRBJ2-7, with D possibly TRBD1 on 6 matching bases. Trimming pared 3 bases from V and 0 bases from J, leaving 15 bases between. Germline CDR1 is SGHTA and CDR2 is FQGNSA. This CDR3 has 16 residues.

The rearrangement links TRBV4-1 to TRBJ2-3; 8 bases fit TRBD2. Germline CDR1 is MGHRA and CDR2 is YSYEKL. The CDR3 runs 15 residues. Losses at the gene ends were 5 bases for V and 3 bases for J; bases not matched to a gene: 7. This chain's CDR3 is CASSAGGGSTDTQYF. For the CDR3, the DNA is TGCGCCAGCAGCGCTGGCGGGGGGTCGACAGATACGCAGTATTTT.

In the case of this clone: Different DNA sequences within this sample yield the same CDR3. The genes are TRBV6-5 and TRBJ1-5, with TRBD1 matching over 9 bases. The CDR3 spans 14 residues. CDR1 and CDR2 (germline): MNHEY, SVGAGI. The ends lost 5 bases at V and 4 bases at J; junction bases unmatched: 3. The CDR3 spells CASSRGTGNQPQHF. CDR3 bases: TGTGCCAGCAGTCGTGGGACAGGGAATCAGCCCCAGCATTTT.

This clone has more than one count but fewer than ten. This specimen includes other DNA sequences encoding the same CDR3. The chain is built from TRBV5-1 and TRBJ2-7; 7 bases agree with TRBD1. Germline assignment: CDR1 SGHRS and CDR2 YFSETQ. The CDR3 runs 14 residues. V lost 1 base to trimming and J lost 0 bases; unmatched junction nucleotides: 1. Here the CDR3 DNA reads TGCGCCAGCAGCTTGACAGGGGACTCCTACGAGCAGTACTTC. This encodes CASSLTGDSYEQYF.

The rearrangement joins TRBV6-5 to TRBJ2-7; 11 bases fit TRBD1. The length of the CDR3 is 16 residues. CDR1 MNHEY and CDR2 SVGAGI come from the germline V gene. V shed 0 bases and J 4 bases; nucleotides not matched to a gene: 5. CDR3 loop: CASSYSGQGASYEQYF. The CDR3 DNA reads TGTGCCAGCAGTTACTCCGGACAGGGGGCTTCGTACGAGCAGTACTTC.

The J gene is TRBJ2-7, the V gene TRBV28; 7 bases fit TRBD1. Germline V gene lookup returns CDR1 MDHEN and CDR2 SYDVKM. The V and J ends lost 6 bases and 3 bases, in that order; junction bases with no gene match: 14. The length of the CDR3 is 16 residues. In DNA, the CDR3 is TGTGCCAGCAGGACAACACAGGGGCCCAACATCTACGAGCAGTACTTC. It encodes CASRTTQGPNIYEQYF.

The J gene is TRBJ2-1, the V gene TRBV7-2; D not certain. The CDR3 covers 14 residues. Germline values: CDR1 SGHTA, CDR2 FQGNSA. Trimming removed 5 bases from V and 4 bases from J, with 12 bases in between. The CDR3 sequence is CASSPRPRYNEQFF. DNA of the CDR3: TGTGCCAGCAGCCCGAGGCCCCGGTACAATGAGCAGTTCTTC.

The chain employs TRBV19 and TRBJ2-1; 14 nucleotides align to TRBD2. With 6 bases clipped from V and 5 bases from J, the junction kept 15 bases outside the gene matches. The CDR3 runs 19 residues. Germline V gives CDR1 LNHDA, CDR2 SQIVND (reference sequence). The chain's CDR3 is CASSTPRLAGGGANNEQFF. The CDR3 coding sequence is TGTGCCAGTAGCACCCCTAGACTAGCGGGAGGGGGGGCCAACAATGAGCAGTTCTTC.

The DNA of the CDR3 is TGTGCCAGCAGCGTAATGGGGACTAGCGGGACCTACGAGCAGTACTTC. Amino acids: CASSVMGTSGTYEQYF. The J gene is TRBJ2-7, the V gene TRBV9; 13 bases match TRBD2. Germline V lookup: CDR1 SGDLS, CDR2 YYNGEE. The CDR3 covers 16 residues. V dropped 1 base and J dropped 2; count of bases not matched to a gene: 3. The entire variable domain, with the rest obtained from reference TRBV9 and TRBJ2-7, is as follows: DSGVTQTPKHLITATGQRVTLRCSPRSGDLSVYWYQQSLDQGLQFLIQYYNGEERAKGNILERFSAQQFPDLHSELNLSSLELGDSALYFCASSVMGTSGTYEQYFGPGTRLTVT.

The rearrangement links TRBV5-1 to TRBJ2-2, with TRBD1 identical over 11 bases. The CDR3 is 17 amino acids. The V segment lost 4 bases and the J segment 4 bases; nucleotides outside the gene matches: 9. From germline, CDR1 is SGHRS and CDR2 YFSETQ. This CDR3 reads CASSEDGTGGGTGELFF. The CDR3, as DNA: TGCGCCAGCAGCGAAGACGGGACAGGGGGTGGCACCGGGGAGCTGTTTTTT.

J is TRBJ2-1 and V is TRBV11-2; 13 positions match TRBD2. Germline CDR1 SGHAT, CDR2 FQNNGV. Germline trimming cut 5 bases from V and 13 bases from J; bases unmatched to any gene: 8. This CDR3 region has 14 residues. The CDR3 sequence: CASSPPGLAGPQFF. CDR3 DNA sequence: TGTGCCAGCAGCCCCCCGGGACTAGCGGGACCACAGTTCTTC. Looking up the rest from reference TRBV11-2 and TRBJ2-1 gives the full variable domain: EAGVAQSPRYKIIEKRQSVAFWCNPISGHATLYWYQQILGQGPKLLIQFQNNGVVDDSQLPKDRFSAERLKGVDSTLKIQPAKLEDSAVYLCASSPPGLAGPQFFGPGTRLTVL.